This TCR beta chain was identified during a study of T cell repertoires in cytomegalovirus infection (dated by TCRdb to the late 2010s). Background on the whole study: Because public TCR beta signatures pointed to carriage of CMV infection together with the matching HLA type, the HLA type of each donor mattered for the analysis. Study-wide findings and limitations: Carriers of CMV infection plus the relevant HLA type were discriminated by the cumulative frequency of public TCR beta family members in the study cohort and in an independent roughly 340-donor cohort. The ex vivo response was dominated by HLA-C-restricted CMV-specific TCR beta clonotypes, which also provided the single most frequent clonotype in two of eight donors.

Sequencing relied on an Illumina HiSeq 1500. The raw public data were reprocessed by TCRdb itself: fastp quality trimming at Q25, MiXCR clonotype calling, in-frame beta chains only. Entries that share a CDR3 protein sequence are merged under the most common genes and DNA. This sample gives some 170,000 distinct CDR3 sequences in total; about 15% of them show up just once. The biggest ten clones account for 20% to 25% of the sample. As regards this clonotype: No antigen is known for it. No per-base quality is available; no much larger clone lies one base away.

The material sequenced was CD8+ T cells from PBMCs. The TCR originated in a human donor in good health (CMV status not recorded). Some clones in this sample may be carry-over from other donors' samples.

The CDR3 protein: CASSLYTRTGSTDTQYF. The sequenced DNA is TGTGCCAGCAGCTTGTATACCAGGACAGGGAGCACAGATACGCAGTATTTT. The V gene is TRBV7-6 and the J gene is TRBJ2-3; 8 bases in the junction line up with TRBD1. From V the trimming removes 3 bases and from J it removes 0 bases, while the gene matches leave 8 bases of the junction unaccounted for. CDR1 SGHVS and CDR2 FNYEAQ were looked up in the germline V gene. Spanning cysteine to phenylalanine, the CDR3 consists of 17 amino acids. The kept DNA is CDR3 alone, 51 bases in frame from the first base.